The 4 T cell receptor beta chains presented below share a single source sample, sequenced in a study of cytomegalovirus exposure and HLA in healthy donors. The protocol was immunoSEQ multiplex PCR, while the TCRdb copy is restricted to in-frame clones and leaves out a portion. The data show over 150,000 clones, with 86% seen just once and about 22% held by the top ten. The sequencing sample was made of PBMCs. Every receptor here comes from a man between 18 and 29 years old in good health and CMV-seropositive.

V is TRBV30 and J is TRBJ1-4; possibly TRBD1 for D (5 bases). Deletions cut 3 bases from V and 6 bases from J, with 8 bases between. The length of the CDR3 is 12 residues. The germline V gene encodes CDR1 GTSNPN and CDR2 SVGIG (reference sequence). The CDR3 sequence is CAWRAGDEKLFF. CDR3 bases: TGTGCCTGGAGGGCGGGGGATGAAAAACTGTTTTTT.

The chain links TRBV11-3 to TRBJ2-1, with 8 bases aligning to TRBD2. V was clipped by 5 bases and J by 4 bases; unmatched bases: 7. Germline V gene data show CDR1 as SGHNT and CDR2 as YENEEA. This CDR3 region has 15 residues. In DNA, the CDR3 is TGTGCCAGCAGCCGCTCGGGGGGGGATTACAATGAGCAGTTCTTC. Protein: CASSRSGGDYNEQFF.

This clone showed up just once. The rearrangement uses TRBV2 and TRBJ2-1; a possible D gene is TRBD2 (5 bases). Deletions cut 5 bases from V and 3 bases from J, with 8 bases between. This CDR3 spans 13 amino acids. Germline values: CDR1 SNHLY, CDR2 FYNNEI. The chain's CDR3 is CASSSDYYNEQFF. CDR3 sequence (DNA): TGTGCCAGCAGTTCTGACTACTACAATGAGCAGTTCTTC.

The rearrangement uses TRBV27 and TRBJ2-1; 11 positions match TRBD2. Germline V gene sequence: CDR1 MNHEY, CDR2 SMNVEV (reference sequence). The CDR3 totals 14 residues. V gave up 9 bases and J gave up 3 bases; unmatched junction bases: 4. CDR3 sequence: CASLAGGRYNEQFF. The CDR3 region has the DNA TGTGCCAGTCTAGCGGGGGGACGCTACAATGAGCAGTTCTTC.